One sample yielded the 28 T cell receptor beta chains listed below, sequenced in a study of PD-1 blockade in classical Hodgkin lymphoma. Data came from immunoSEQ multiplex PCR; TCRdb stores just in-frame clones and leaves some out. The table records under 80,000 clones, 71% of them present only once. There was relapse after autologous stem cell transplantation in every patient, and there was variation in brentuximab vedotin exposure. Material: peripheral blood mononuclear cells (PBMCs), obtained before the second cycle of nivolumab. The source is a human donor with classical Hodgkin lymphoma.

The V gene is TRBV6-1, the J gene TRBJ1-2; D gene unclear. The CDR3 totals 14 residues. The germline V and J ends were trimmed by 3 bases and 7 bases, with 15 bases remaining between them. Germline CDR1 reads MNHNS; CDR2 reads SASEGT. CDR3 DNA sequence: TGTGCCAGCAGTGATTACGGGGTTAAGACTGGCTACACCTTC. Encoded protein: CASSDYGVKTGYTF.

The chain recombines TRBV4-1 with TRBJ1-4, with D possibly being TRBD1 (5 bases). The CDR3 totals 15 residues. Germline V gene lookup returns CDR1 MGHRA and CDR2 YSYEKL. V was pared by 4 bases and J by 7 bases, with 16 bases between. The CDR3 bases are TGCGCCAGCAGCCTCCCCGGGACGGCGAGTGAAAAACTGTTTTTT. Residues: CASSLPGTASEKLFF.

A single count supports this clone. V and J are TRBV25-1 and TRBJ1-1; D remains unclear. The CDR3 is made up of 15 amino acids. The V gene lost 0 bases and the J gene lost 1 base, with 9 bases spanning the gap. Looked up from germline, CDR1 is MGHDK and CDR2 is SYGVNS. The CDR3 region is CASSEYNSPNTEAFF. The CDR3 nucleotides are TGTGCCAGCAGTGAATATAACTCACCGAACACTGAAGCTTTCTTT.

This rearrangement joins TRBV28 to TRBJ1-2, with a weak D call TRBD1 (6 bases). Germline CDR1 and CDR2: MDHEN and SYDVKM. This CDR3 has 13 amino acids. V lost 7 bases and J lost 6, with 15 bases in between. CDR3 in amino acids: CASTLQGIDGYTF. CDR3 nucleotide sequence: TGTGCCAGCACCTTACAGGGAATTGATGGCTACACCTTC.

This clone came up once. This sequence joins TRBV5-5 and TRBJ1-1, with D unclear. The CDR3 runs to 15 residues. V was shortened by 2 bases and J by 1 base, with 12 bases between the two germline ends. Germline CDR1 reads SGHKS; CDR2 reads YYEKEE (reference sequence). CDR3 amino acids: CASSFLGNANTEAFF. CDR3 sequence (DNA): TGTGCCAGCAGCTTTCTAGGCAACGCGAACACTGAAGCTTTCTTT.

This sequence joins TRBV19 and TRBJ2-2, with D tentatively TRBD1 (6 bases). The V and J ends lost 5 bases and 3 bases respectively, with 10 bases between them. Germline CDR1 and CDR2: LNHDA and SQIVND (reference sequence). The CDR3 spans 14 residues. Here the CDR3 reads CASSPHRDTGELFF. For the CDR3, the DNA is TGTGCCAGTAGTCCACACAGGGACACCGGGGAGCTGTTTTTT.

This sequence joins TRBV4-1 and TRBJ1-1; no definite D call. Trimming pared 0 bases from V and 0 bases from J, leaving 11 bases between. The germline V gene encodes CDR1 MGHRA and CDR2 YSYEKL. The CDR3 extends over 16 amino acids. This CDR3 is CASSQEADGMNTEAFF. CDR3 sequence (DNA): TGCGCCAGCAGCCAAGAGGCGGACGGGATGAACACTGAAGCTTTCTTT.

This chain joins TRBV13 and TRBJ2-7; 9 nucleotides match TRBD1. This CDR3 region has 15 residues. Germline V gene data show CDR1 as PRHDT and CDR2 as FYEKMQ (reference sequence). V was pared by 5 bases and J by 3 bases, with 8 bases of the junction left unmatched. This CDR3 reads CASSPGGQGGYEQYF. CDR3 nucleotide sequence: TGTGCCAGCAGCCCCGGGGGACAGGGAGGCTACGAGCAGTACTTC.

This clone was seen a single time. This sequence joins TRBV7-3 and TRBJ2-1; D unresolved. There are 15 residues in the CDR3. The V end was cut by 4 bases, the J end by 0 bases, with 10 bases between. Germline CDR1 reads SGHTA; CDR2 reads FQGTGA. The CDR3 DNA reads as TGTGCCAGCAGCTACTTTTCCAGCTCCTACAATGAGCAGTTCTTC. It is translated as CASSYFSSSYNEQFF.

The chain carries TRBV5-1 and TRBJ2-1; 13 nucleotides agree with TRBD2. Per germline, CDR1 SGHRS and CDR2 YFSETQ. J lost 6 bases, V lost 5 bases, and 5 bases had no gene match. This CDR3 spans 15 amino acids. Written as DNA, the CDR3 is TGCGCCAGCAGTTGGACTAGCGGGAGTGGCAATGAGCAGTTCTTC. It yields the protein CASSWTSGSGNEQFF.

This sequence joins TRBV7-9 and TRBJ2-7, with no clear D. CDR3 length: 14 amino acids. Germline values: CDR1 SEHNR, CDR2 FQNEAQ (reference sequence). Trimming removed 2 bases from V and 0 bases from J, with 8 bases in between. The CDR3 nucleotides are TGTGCCAGCAGCTTAACAGCTCTCTCCTACGAGCAGTACTTC. Residues: CASSLTALSYEQYF.

The chain employs TRBV7-3 and TRBJ2-6, with D uncertain. The CDR3 runs to 15 residues. The V and J ends lost 5 bases and 3 bases respectively, with 11 bases between them. Germline V gene lookup returns CDR1 SGHTA and CDR2 FQGTGA. The CDR3 DNA sequence: TGTGCCAGCAGCCCTTATGTGGGTGGGGCCAACGTCCTGACTTTC. It codes for CASSPYVGGANVLTF.

The chain couples TRBV5-4 to TRBJ1-2; D is perhaps TRBD1 (6 bases). The length of the CDR3 is 13 residues. The V end was cut by 4 bases, the J end by 4 bases, with 11 bases between. Germline assignment: CDR1 SGHNT and CDR2 YYREEE (reference sequence). In DNA form, the CDR3 reads TGTGCCAGCAGCCCGGGACATAGCTATGGCTACACCTTC. Protein: CASSPGHSYGYTF.

The CDR3 here is CASSVGTGVYEQYF. The CDR3 nucleotides read TGTGCCAGCAGCGTAGGGACAGGAGTCTACGAGCAGTACTTC. This chain links TRBV9 with TRBJ2-7; 7 nucleotides match TRBD1. In germline, CDR1 is SGDLS, CDR2 YYNGEE. The CDR3 has 14 amino acids. Trimming took 0 bases from V and 3 from J; bases not matched to a gene: 3.

The chain employs TRBV7-9 and TRBJ2-2; TRBD1 matches 9 bases. Trimming removed 6 bases from V and 4 bases from J; junction bases left unmatched: 6. Germline CDR1 is SEHNR and CDR2 is FQNEAQ (reference sequence). CDR3 length: 15 amino acids. The CDR3 spells CASRPGTGTTGELFF. For the CDR3, the DNA is TGTGCCAGCAGACCCGGGACAGGGACCACCGGGGAGCTGTTTTTT.

This chain uses TRBV19 with TRBJ1-1; D is uncertain. There are 14 residues in the CDR3. Trimming cost V 6 bases and J 0 bases, with 11 bases left between them. Germline values: CDR1 LNHDA, CDR2 SQIVND (reference sequence). Written as DNA, the CDR3 is TGTGCCAGTAGGTCTGGTCGTATGAACACTGAAGCTTTCTTT. Its translation: CASRSGRMNTEAFF.

This chain uses TRBV6-1 with TRBJ1-1, with TRBD1 as a possible D gene (5 bases). Germline V gene lookup returns CDR1 MNHNS and CDR2 SASEGT. Trimming left V 7 bases short and J 4 bases short, with 19 bases between. The CDR3 is 15 residues long. The CDR3 loop reads CASISQTGGGTEAFF. The CDR3 DNA follows: TGTGCCAGCATAAGCCAGACGGGGGGAGGCACTGAAGCTTTCTTT.

V usage is TRBV2 and J usage is TRBJ1-1; D remains unclear. CDR1 is SNHLY and CDR2 is FYNNEI in the germline V gene. The V gene lost 4 bases and the J gene lost 7 bases, with 10 bases spanning the gap. The CDR3 is 12 residues long. CDR3 amino acids: CASSGFGFEAFF. CDR3 DNA: TGTGCCAGCAGTGGGTTCGGCTTTGAAGCTTTCTTT.

This clone appeared once. This chain uses TRBV2 with TRBJ2-7, with 11 bases fitting TRBD1. CDR1 is SNHLY and CDR2 is FYNNEI in the germline V gene. Trimming removed 6 bases from V and 6 bases from J; junction bases left unmatched: 7. CDR3 length equals 14 residues. The CDR3 reads CASSLDRGLGEQYF. In DNA form, the CDR3 reads TGTGCCAGCAGCCTGGACAGGGGGCTAGGCGAGCAGTACTTC. Looking up the rest from reference TRBV2 and TRBJ2-7 gives the full variable domain: EPEVTQTPSHQVTQMGQEVILRCVPISNHLYFYWYRQILGQKVEFLVSFYNNEISEKSEIFDDQFSVERPDGSNFTLKIRSTKLEDSAMYFCASSLDRGLGEQYFGPGTRLTVT.

The chain links TRBV4-2 to TRBJ2-3; a weak D match, TRBD2 (6 bases). Deletions cut 0 bases from V and 0 bases from J, with 10 bases between. CDR1 and CDR2 (germline): LGHNA, YNFKEQ. The CDR3 extends over 16 amino acids. The CDR3 sequence: CASSQELSGSTDTQYF. The CDR3 region has the DNA TGTGCCAGCAGCCAAGAACTCAGCGGGAGCACAGATACGCAGTATTTT.

This clone came up a few times. This rearrangement joins TRBV18 to TRBJ1-6; 7 positions match TRBD1. CDR1 and CDR2 (germline): KGHSH, LQKENI. V lost 2 bases, J lost 9 bases, and 4 bases stayed unmatched. This CDR3 has 14 amino acids. As DNA, the CDR3 is TGTGCCAGCTCACCAGAGGGGGCAGGTTCACCCCTCCACTTT. Translated: CASSPEGAGSPLHF. The variable domain in full, with the rest retrieved from reference TRBV18 and TRBJ1-6, is NAGVMQNPRHLVRRRGQEARLRCSPMKGHSHVYWYRQLPEEGLKFMVYLQKENIIDESGMPKERFSAEFPKEGPSILRIQQVVRGDSAAYFCASSPEGAGSPLHFGNGTRLTVT.

This chain joins TRBV5-8 and TRBJ2-1; 9 bases match TRBD2. Germline V CDR1 and CDR2: SGHTS, YDEGEE. The CDR3 loop spans 16 amino acids. V shed 4 bases and J 8 bases; nucleotides not matched to a gene: 13. The CDR3 sequence: CASSPLAGGPVDEQFF. The CDR3 nucleotides read TGTGCCAGCAGCCCGTTGGCGGGAGGGCCCGTGGATGAGCAGTTCTTC.

The chain employs TRBV6-5 and TRBJ1-1, with D unclear. The CDR3 is 15 amino acids. Between the trimmed V and J ends, which lost 6 bases and 0 bases, there was a span of 14 bases. From germline, CDR1 is MNHEY and CDR2 SVGAGI. CDR3 bases: TGTGCCAGCAGGTGGACGGCCGGTGTGAACACTGAAGCTTTCTTT. Protein product: CASRWTAGVNTEAFF.

The table lists this clone with a few counts. V gene TRBV7-9 combines with J gene TRBJ2-1; no clear D gene. The CDR3 extends over 10 amino acids. Germline V CDR1 and CDR2: SEHNR, FQNEAQ (reference sequence). Trimming took 11 bases from V and 6 from J, leaving 8 bases between them. The CDR3 loop is CALTGNEQFF. Written as DNA, the CDR3 is TGTGCCCTTACGGGCAATGAGCAGTTCTTC.

V and J are TRBV7-2 and TRBJ1-4; D might be TRBD1 (6 bases). The CDR3 is 18 residues long. V lost 1 base to trimming and J lost 0 bases, with 15 bases between them. Germline CDR1 is SGHTA and CDR2 is FQGNSA. The CDR3 region is CASSLVGAPLATNEKLFF. In DNA, the CDR3 is TGTGCCAGCAGCTTAGTGGGGGCCCCCCTTGCAACTAATGAAAAACTGTTTTTT.

CDR3 coding DNA: TGTGCCAGCAGCTTGGGAACTAGCGGGAGGGCCGGCACAGATACGCAGTATTTT. Residues: CASSLGTSGRAGTDTQYF. The rearrangement links TRBV5-4 to TRBJ2-3; TRBD2 matches 13 bases. Germline loops: CDR1 SGHNT, CDR2 YYREEE (reference sequence). Losses at the gene ends were 0 bases for V and 1 base for J; bases not matched to a gene: 5. The CDR3 runs 18 residues. The variable domain in full, completed from reference TRBV5-4 and TRBJ2-3, reads ETGVTQSPTHLIKTRGQQVTLRCSSQSGHNTVSWYQQALGQGPQFIFQYYREEENGRGNFPPRFSGLQFPNYSSELNVNALELDDSALYLCASSLGTSGRAGTDTQYFGPGTRLTVL.

V is TRBV2 and J is TRBJ2-3; 8 bases map to TRBD2. The J segment lost 3 bases and the V segment lost 7 bases, leaving 12 bases of the junction unmatched. This CDR3 spans 16 amino acids. Germline V gives CDR1 SNHLY, CDR2 FYNNEI. CDR3 residues: CASISFAGGITDTQYF. CDR3 coding DNA: TGTGCCAGCATTAGTTTTGCGGGAGGTATTACAGATACGCAGTATTTT.

This chain uses TRBV7-6 with TRBJ2-3, with TRBD1 as a possible D gene (5 bases). Trimming left V 8 bases short and J 1 base short, with 13 bases between. The germline V gene has CDR1 SGHVS and CDR2 FNYEAQ. This CDR3 has 14 residues. The CDR3 loop reads CASEKATGTDTQYF. The CDR3, as DNA: TGTGCCAGCGAGAAAGCGACAGGCACAGATACGCAGTATTTT.